These 18 T cell receptor beta chains share one sample of origin, sequenced in a study of blood T cell repertoires in COVID-19. This table comes from immunoSEQ multiplex PCR, and its TCRdb copy is limited to in-frame clones, with some not included. The table shows roughly 250,000 clones, with approximately 88% occurring only once. Sequenced sample: peripheral blood. The receptors were gathered from a young woman with acute or convalescent COVID-19.

The CDR3, as DNA: TGTGCCAGCAGCACTCACTCCGGGACAGGGTCAGATACGCAGTATTTT. It translates to CASSTHSGTGSDTQYF. This chain joins TRBV9 and TRBJ2-3, with 9 bases lining up with TRBD1. Germline CDR1 SGDLS, CDR2 YYNGEE. The CDR3 loop spans 16 amino acids. The V and J ends lost 4 bases and 4 bases, in that order; junction bases with no gene match: 10.

This chain connects TRBV9 to TRBJ2-5; no reliable D call. V lost 4 bases to trimming and J lost 5 bases, with 24 bases between them. Germline assignment: CDR1 SGDLS and CDR2 YYNGEE. This CDR3 has 17 amino acids. CDR3 coding DNA: TGTGCCAGCAGCCCCCCGGTCACCAACCTTCAATCGGAGACCCAGTACTTC. Its translation is CASSPPVTNLQSETQYF.

This chain connects TRBV7-3 to TRBJ2-1; a possible D gene is TRBD2 (5 bases). CDR1 and CDR2 (germline): SGHTA, FQGTGA. CDR3 length equals 13 residues. V was pared by 1 base and J by 6 bases, with 7 bases between. This CDR3 is CASSLNRGNEQFF. The DNA of the CDR3 is TGTGCCAGCAGCTTAAATCGGGGCAATGAGCAGTTCTTC.

The rearrangement joins TRBV10-3 to TRBJ2-7; the match to TRBD2 covers 12 bases. The CDR3 length is 14 residues. The V gene end was trimmed by 6 bases and the J gene end by 3 bases; junction bases not matched to a gene: 3. Germline CDR1 and CDR2: ENHRY and SYGVKD. CDR3 DNA sequence: TGTGCCATCAGGACTAGCGGGGGTTTCTACGAGCAGTACTTC. This gives the protein CAIRTSGGFYEQYF.

CDR3 sequence: CATSRVGLIRANEKLFF. The CDR3 region has the DNA TGTGCCACCAGCAGAGTGGGACTCATTCGGGCTAATGAAAAACTGTTTTTT. The chain uses TRBV15 and TRBJ1-4; a possible D gene is TRBD1 (5 bases). The CDR3 sequence is 17 residues long. V lost 1 base to trimming and J lost 3 bases, with 15 bases between them. Germline loops: CDR1 LNHNV, CDR2 YYDKDF (reference sequence).

The chain couples TRBV11-3 to TRBJ2-1; D perhaps matches TRBD1 (6 bases). Germline V gene data show CDR1 as SGHNT and CDR2 as YENEEA. This CDR3 spans 15 amino acids. The V gene lost 4 bases and the J gene lost 8 bases, with 18 bases spanning the gap. CDR3 amino acids: CASSSPGQGRDEQFF. The CDR3 nucleotides read TGTGCCAGCAGCTCCCCGGGACAAGGTAGGGATGAGCAGTTCTTC.

The chain employs TRBV6-2 or TRBV6-3 and TRBJ2-5; 8 bases align to TRBD2. This CDR3 comprises 15 residues. Germline CDR1 MNHEY, CDR2 SVGEGT. After removal of 5 bases from V and 1 base from J, the junction contained 6 bases not matched to a gene. The CDR3, as DNA: TGTGCCAGCAGTCGCCCGGGACTAGTCCAAGAGACCCAGTACTTC. As protein: CASSRPGLVQETQYF.

Written as DNA, the CDR3 is TGTGCCAGCAGCTTGGTAGGTGCGGATTACAATGAGCAGTTCTTC. Protein product: CASSLVGADYNEQFF. The chain combines TRBV5-4 with TRBJ2-1; no definite D call. CDR1 and CDR2 from the germline V gene are SGHNT and YYREEE (reference sequence). The CDR3 extends over 15 amino acids. Trimming removed 0 bases at V and 4 bases at J, with 11 bases between.

This sequence joins TRBV27 and TRBJ2-3, with D possibly being TRBD1 (6 bases). V was pared by 4 bases and J by 2 bases, with 13 bases between. There are 15 residues in the CDR3. From germline, CDR1 is MNHEY and CDR2 SMNVEV (reference sequence). CDR3 sequence: CASSSQGRYTDTQYF. CDR3 nucleotides: TGTGCCAGCAGTTCACAGGGTCGTTACACAGATACGCAGTATTTT.

V usage is TRBV4-1 and J usage is TRBJ2-7; 9 bases map to TRBD1. The CDR3 sequence is 15 residues long. Trimming removed 5 bases from V and 1 base from J; junction bases left unmatched: 6. Germline V CDR1 and CDR2: MGHRA, YSYEKL. CDR3 bases: TGCGCCAGCAGCTGGGACAGGGCGGGATCCTACGAGCAGTACTTC. Its translation is CASSWDRAGSYEQYF.

This clone has a single count. The CDR3 protein is CASSIGRGDTIYF. For the CDR3, the DNA is TGTGCCAGTAGTATCGGCAGGGGGGACACCATATATTTT. V is TRBV19 and J is TRBJ1-3; 7 bases match TRBD1. The ends lost 3 bases at V and 8 bases at J; junction bases unmatched: 4. The CDR3 runs to 13 residues. Germline loops: CDR1 LNHDA, CDR2 SQIVND (reference sequence). Together with reference TRBV19 and TRBJ1-3, the CDR3 gives the full variable domain: DGGITQSPKYLFRKEGQNVTLSCEQNLNHDAMYWYRQDPGQGLRLIYYSQIVNDFQKGDIAEGYSVSREKKESFPLTVTSAQKNPTAFYLCASSIGRGDTIYFGEGSWLTVV.

V usage is TRBV25-1 and J usage is TRBJ1-3; D might be TRBD1 (5 bases). There are 15 residues in the CDR3. V was clipped by 3 bases and J by 2 bases, with 11 bases between them. Looked up from germline, CDR1 is MGHDK and CDR2 is SYGVNS. CDR3 region: CASSERGEAGNTIYF. The CDR3 DNA is TGTGCCAGCAGTGAGCGGGGGGAAGCTGGAAACACCATATATTTT.

V and J are TRBV6-5 and TRBJ2-5; D is unclear. V gave up 0 bases and J gave up 4 bases, with 6 bases separating them. The CDR3 extends over 13 amino acids. Germline CDR1 is MNHEY and CDR2 is SVGAGI. The CDR3 protein is CASSYSSGETQYF. For the CDR3, the DNA is TGTGCCAGCAGTTACTCTAGTGGAGAGACCCAGTACTTC.

The CDR3 region has the DNA TGTGCCACCAGAATGACTGGGCGGGAGGAGCAGTACTTC. Translation: CATRMTGREEQYF. This chain connects TRBV12-3 or TRBV12-4 to TRBJ2-7, with TRBD2 matching over 7 bases. The CDR3 contains 13 residues. V shed 10 bases, J shed 7 bases, and the junction held 13 bases outside the gene matches.

The chain couples TRBV6-2 or TRBV6-3 to TRBJ1-1; no reliable D call. Germline V gene lookup returns CDR1 MNHEY and CDR2 SVGEGT. Deletions cut 7 bases from V and 4 bases from J, with 19 bases between. The CDR3 is 15 amino acids. CDR3 sequence reads: CASTPRVSWSTEAFF. The CDR3 DNA follows: TGTGCCAGCACCCCCCGGGTGAGTTGGAGCACTGAAGCTTTCTTT.

The chain employs TRBV5-1 and TRBJ2-7; D might be TRBD1 (5 bases). Trimming left V 0 bases short and J 6 bases short, with 7 bases between. The CDR3 length is 12 residues. Germline V gives CDR1 SGHRS, CDR2 YFSETQ. The CDR3 protein is CASSLAGFEQYF. CDR3 DNA sequence: TGCGCCAGCAGCTTGGCAGGGTTCGAGCAGTACTTC.

The chain carries TRBV18 and TRBJ2-7; tentative D call: TRBD2 (6 bases). Trimming removed 1 base at V and 0 bases at J, with 16 bases between. The length of the CDR3 is 17 residues. Looked up from germline, CDR1 is KGHSH and CDR2 is LQKENI. As DNA, the CDR3 is TGTGCCAGCTCACCACTTGGTAGTGCGGGGAGCTCCTACGAGCAGTACTTC. It specifies CASSPLGSAGSSYEQYF.

This chain links TRBV6-5 with TRBJ2-7; D is unclear. CDR1 is MNHEY, CDR2 SVGAGI, per germline. V lost 4 bases to trimming and J lost 2 bases, with 9 bases between them. The CDR3 is 13 amino acids. The CDR3 loop is CASSLTRTYEQYF. CDR3 sequence (DNA): TGTGCCAGCAGTTTAACACGAACCTACGAGCAGTACTTC.